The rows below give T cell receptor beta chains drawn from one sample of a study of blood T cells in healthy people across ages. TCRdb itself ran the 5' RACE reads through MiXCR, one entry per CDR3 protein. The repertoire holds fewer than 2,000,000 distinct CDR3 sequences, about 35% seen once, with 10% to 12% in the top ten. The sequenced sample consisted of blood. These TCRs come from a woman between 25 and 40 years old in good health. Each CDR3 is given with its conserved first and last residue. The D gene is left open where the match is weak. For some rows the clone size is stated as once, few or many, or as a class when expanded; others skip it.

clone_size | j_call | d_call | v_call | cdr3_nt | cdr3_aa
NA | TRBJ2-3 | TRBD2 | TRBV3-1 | TGTGCCAGCAGCCAAGAAGGGACTAGCGGGAGTTTTGGGTCTAGCACAGATACGCAGTATTTT | CASSQEGTSGSFGSSTDTQYF
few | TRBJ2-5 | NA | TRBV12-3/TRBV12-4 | TGTGCCAGCAGTCCTTGGACGGAACAAGAGACCCAGTACTTC | CASSPWTEQETQYF
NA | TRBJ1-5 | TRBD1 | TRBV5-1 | TGCGCCAGCAGCTTGTTAGGGGGCGTTCAGCCCCAGCATTTT | CASSLLGGVQPQHF
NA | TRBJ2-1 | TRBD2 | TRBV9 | TGTGCCAGCAGCCCACACGGGGGGGACTGGGGTGAGCAGTTCTTC | CASSPHGGDWGEQFF
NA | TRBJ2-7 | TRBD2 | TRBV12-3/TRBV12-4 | TGTACCAGCACCGGAAAAATGGGACTAGCGGCCTTCTACGAGCAGTACTTC | CTSTGKMGLAAFYEQYF
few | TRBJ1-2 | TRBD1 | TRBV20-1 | TGCAGTGCTAAGGGGGCCAGCGGAGATTTCTATGGCTACACCTTC | CSAKGASGDFYGYTF
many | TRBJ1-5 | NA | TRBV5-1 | TGTGCCAGCAGTTTATCTGGAAGCAATCAGCCCCAGCATTTT | CASSLSGSNQPQHF
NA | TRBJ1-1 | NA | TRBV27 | TGTGCCAGCAGTAATCAGGGGAACACTGAAGCTTTCTTT | CASSNQGNTEAFF
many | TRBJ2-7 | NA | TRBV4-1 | TGCGCCAGCAGCCAAGAAGCATTCAGCTCCTACGAGCAGTACTTC | CASSQEAFSSYEQYF
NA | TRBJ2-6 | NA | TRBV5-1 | TGCGCCAGCAGCTTTTCGACAGTTTCTGGGGCCGACGTCCTGACTTTC | CASSFSTVSGADVLTF
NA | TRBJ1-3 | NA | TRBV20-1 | TGCAGTGCTCGCCCAGGGCCTGGAAACACCATATATTTT | CSARPGPGNTIYF
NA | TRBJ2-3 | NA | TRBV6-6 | TGTGCCAGCAGCCCCGGGAGAGGCATAGATACGCAGTATTTT | CASSPGRGIDTQYF